These T cell receptor beta chains were read from a single sample in a study of blood T cell repertoires in COVID-19. Sequencing was performed with immunoSEQ multiplex PCR; in TCRdb, only in-frame clones are kept and a portion is missing. Of 70,000 to 90,000 clones listed, around four fifths are singletons. Sequencing used peripheral blood. All receptors derive from a man between 65 and 85 years old with acute or convalescent COVID-19. Each CDR3 is given with its conserved first and last residue. D genes are given only for firm matches. Clone sizes are given selectively: once, few, many, or a class where the clone is expanded.

D gene: TRBD2; J gene: TRBJ2-1; V gene: TRBV4-1; clone size: -; CDR3 DNA: TGCGCCAGCAGCTTCCGGACTAGCGGGGGGTCAAACTACAATGAGCAGTTCTTC; CDR3 protein: CASSFRTSGGSNYNEQFF
D gene: -; J gene: TRBJ1-2; V gene: TRBV19; clone size: -; CDR3 DNA: TGTGCCAGTAGTCCCTCTAGGAGCTATGGCTACACCTTC; CDR3 protein: CASSPSRSYGYTF
D gene: TRBD2; J gene: TRBJ2-1; V gene: TRBV11-2; clone size: -; CDR3 DNA: TGTGCCAGCAGCTTAACCTCTAGCGGGGGGTACCCTTGGGATGAGCAGTTCTTC; CDR3 protein: CASSLTSSGGYPWDEQFF
D gene: -; J gene: TRBJ2-5; V gene: TRBV7-5; clone size: few; CDR3 DNA: TGTGTCAGAAGCTTAAGTCTCGCTTGGACAGAGAAACAAGAGACCCAGTACTTC; CDR3 protein: CVRSLSLAWTEKQETQYF
D gene: TRBD2; J gene: TRBJ2-1; V gene: TRBV5-1; clone size: once; CDR3 DNA: TGCGCCAGCAGCCCTGGGACTAGCGGGGGCAATGAGCAGTTCTTC; CDR3 protein: CASSPGTSGGNEQFF
D gene: -; J gene: TRBJ1-1; V gene: TRBV2; clone size: few; CDR3 DNA: TGTGCCAGCAGCTATCGACATACCGGTATTACTGAAGCTTTCTTT; CDR3 protein: CASSYRHTGITEAFF
D gene: TRBD2; J gene: TRBJ2-5; V gene: TRBV5-4; clone size: -; CDR3 DNA: TGTGCCAGCAGCTTGGGACTAGCGGGGGCTCAAGAGACCCAGTACTTC; CDR3 protein: CASSLGLAGAQETQYF
D gene: -; J gene: TRBJ1-2; V gene: TRBV4-1; clone size: few; CDR3 DNA: TGCGCCAGCAGCCAAGGCCATGCGCAGGGGTTCTATGGCTACACCTTC; CDR3 protein: CASSQGHAQGFYGYTF
D gene: TRBD1; J gene: TRBJ1-3; V gene: TRBV10-3; clone size: -; CDR3 DNA: TGTGCCATCAGTCTGTCGGGACAGGTCTCGGGAAACACCATATATTTT; CDR3 protein: CAISLSGQVSGNTIYF
D gene: TRBD1; J gene: TRBJ1-1; V gene: TRBV27; clone size: -; CDR3 DNA: TGTGCCAGCAGACGGACAGGGAAAGAAGCTTTCTTT; CDR3 protein: CASRRTGKEAFF
D gene: TRBD1; J gene: TRBJ1-5; V gene: TRBV10-3; clone size: -; CDR3 DNA: TGTGCCATCAGCCAACAGGGGGCAGGACAGCCCCAGCATTTT; CDR3 protein: CAISQQGAGQPQHF
D gene: -; J gene: TRBJ2-5; V gene: TRBV7-3; clone size: -; CDR3 DNA: TGTGCCAGCAGCCCGACGACTACCCAAGAGACCCAGTACTTC; CDR3 protein: CASSPTTTQETQYF
D gene: -; J gene: TRBJ2-5; V gene: TRBV6-2/TRBV6-3; clone size: -; CDR3 DNA: TGTGCCAGCAGTTACTCGGTCAGCGGAGAGACCCAGTACTTC; CDR3 protein: CASSYSVSGETQYF
D gene: TRBD2; J gene: TRBJ2-7; V gene: TRBV6-1; clone size: -; CDR3 DNA: TGTGCCAGCAGTGAAGAGCCGGGACTAGCGGTGATCGAGCAGTACTTC; CDR3 protein: CASSEEPGLAVIEQYF
D gene: TRBD1; J gene: TRBJ2-3; V gene: TRBV13; clone size: -; CDR3 DNA: TGTGCCAGCAGCCCCGACAGGGTAAAATCAGATACGCAGTATTTT; CDR3 protein: CASSPDRVKSDTQYF
D gene: TRBD2; J gene: TRBJ2-3; V gene: TRBV7-9; clone size: -; CDR3 DNA: TGTGCCAGCGGTGGGACTAGCGGGGGGGCCAGAGGAGATACGCAGTATTTT; CDR3 protein: CASGGTSGGARGDTQYF
D gene: TRBD2; J gene: TRBJ2-1; V gene: TRBV7-8; clone size: -; CDR3 DNA: TGTGCCAGCAGCTTGACTAGCGGGAACTACAATGAGCAGTTCTTC; CDR3 protein: CASSLTSGNYNEQFF
D gene: -; J gene: TRBJ2-7; V gene: TRBV7-9; clone size: -; CDR3 DNA: TGTGCCAGCAGCACAGGGACCTACGAGCAGTACTTC; CDR3 protein: CASSTGTYEQYF
D gene: -; J gene: TRBJ1-1; V gene: TRBV19; clone size: -; CDR3 DNA: TGTGCCAGTAGTATAGTTCGAGGGAGTGAAGCTTTCTTT; CDR3 protein: CASSIVRGSEAFF
D gene: -; J gene: TRBJ1-1; V gene: TRBV5-1; clone size: -; CDR3 DNA: TGCGCCAGCAGCTCATCTATTGAAGCTTTCTTT; CDR3 protein: CASSSSIEAFF
D gene: -; J gene: TRBJ2-1; V gene: TRBV10-3; clone size: -; CDR3 DNA: TGTGCCATCAGTTATGGGGGCAGCTCCTACAATGAGCAGTTCTTC; CDR3 protein: CAISYGGSSYNEQFF
D gene: TRBD2; J gene: TRBJ2-1; V gene: TRBV5-1; clone size: -; CDR3 DNA: TGCGCCAGCAGCTTGGCTCTAGCGGGGGGCGATGAGCAGTTCTTC; CDR3 protein: CASSLALAGGDEQFF
D gene: -; J gene: TRBJ2-4; V gene: TRBV2; clone size: -; CDR3 DNA: TGTGCCTGGGGCCGATTAGCCAAAAACATTCAGTACTTC; CDR3 protein: CAWGRLAKNIQYF
D gene: TRBD1; J gene: TRBJ1-1; V gene: TRBV6-5; clone size: -; CDR3 DNA: TGTGCCAGCACTCAGAGGACAGGGAGGACTGAAGCTTTCTTT; CDR3 protein: CASTQRTGRTEAFF
D gene: -; J gene: TRBJ1-6; V gene: TRBV5-1; clone size: -; CDR3 DNA: TGCGCCAGCAGCGACCGACAGAGCTCCTATAATTCACCCCTCCACTTT; CDR3 protein: CASSDRQSSYNSPLHF
D gene: -; J gene: TRBJ2-2; V gene: TRBV7-9; clone size: -; CDR3 DNA: TGTGCCAGCAGCCTAGGGACAAACACCGGGGAGCTGTTTTTT; CDR3 protein: CASSLGTNTGELFF
D gene: TRBD2; J gene: TRBJ2-3; V gene: TRBV10-3; clone size: -; CDR3 DNA: TGTGCCATCAGTGACCGGACTAGCGGGGGAACAGATACGCAGTATTTT; CDR3 protein: CAISDRTSGGTDTQYF
D gene: -; J gene: TRBJ2-5; V gene: TRBV7-9; clone size: -; CDR3 DNA: TGTGCCAGCAGCTTAGAGCTCGGGGGTAGAGAGACCCAGTACTTC; CDR3 protein: CASSLELGGRETQYF
D gene: -; J gene: TRBJ1-5; V gene: TRBV10-2; clone size: -; CDR3 DNA: TGCGCCAGCAGCTCCGACACAACTAATCAGCCCCAGCATTTT; CDR3 protein: CASSSDTTNQPQHF
D gene: TRBD2; J gene: TRBJ2-7; V gene: TRBV5-1; clone size: -; CDR3 DNA: TGCGCCAGCAGCTTGTATTCTCTTGCGGGGGCCTACGAGCAGTACTTC; CDR3 protein: CASSLYSLAGAYEQYF
D gene: -; J gene: TRBJ2-3; V gene: TRBV2; clone size: -; CDR3 DNA: TGTGCCAGCAGTCGACAGGGAGGTTTGGGAGATACGCAGTATTTT; CDR3 protein: CASSRQGGLGDTQYF
D gene: -; J gene: TRBJ2-1; V gene: TRBV27; clone size: -; CDR3 DNA: TGTGCCAGCAGTTTTACAGACTCCTACAATGAGCAGTTCTTC; CDR3 protein: CASSFTDSYNEQFF
D gene: -; J gene: TRBJ1-1; V gene: TRBV28; clone size: -; CDR3 DNA: TGTGCCAGCAGTTTACAGGGGACTGAAGCTTTCTTT; CDR3 protein: CASSLQGTEAFF
D gene: TRBD2; J gene: TRBJ2-5; V gene: TRBV10-2; clone size: -; CDR3 DNA: TGCGCCAGCAGTGGCTACCAAGCGGGGTCGGGAGAGACCCAGTACTTC; CDR3 protein: CASSGYQAGSGETQYF
D gene: -; J gene: TRBJ1-1; V gene: TRBV7-2; clone size: -; CDR3 DNA: TGTGCCAGCAGCCATCCGTTCGCGACAGTAAGGAACACTGAAGCTTTCTTT; CDR3 protein: CASSHPFATVRNTEAFF
D gene: -; J gene: TRBJ1-2; V gene: TRBV3-1/TRBV3-2; clone size: few; CDR3 DNA: TGTGCCAGCAGCCAAGATGCGGGGGGCTATGGCTACACCTTC; CDR3 protein: CASSQDAGGYGYTF
D gene: -; J gene: TRBJ1-3; V gene: TRBV6-5; clone size: -; CDR3 DNA: TGTGCCAGCAGTTCCCCGACAGTCCAAGGGGGAAACACCATATATTTT; CDR3 protein: CASSSPTVQGGNTIYF
D gene: TRBD2; J gene: TRBJ2-2; V gene: TRBV9; clone size: -; CDR3 DNA: TGTGCCAGCAGCATCCTGACTAGCGCGGCCGGGGAGCTGTTTTTT; CDR3 protein: CASSILTSAAGELFF
D gene: -; J gene: TRBJ1-2; V gene: TRBV3-1/TRBV3-2; clone size: -; CDR3 DNA: TGTGCCAGCAGCCAAGATACAGGGTGGTATGGCTACACCTTC; CDR3 protein: CASSQDTGWYGYTF
D gene: TRBD1; J gene: TRBJ2-3; V gene: TRBV6-5; clone size: -; CDR3 DNA: TGTGCCAGCGGGACAGGTATCGCAGATACGCAGTATTTT; CDR3 protein: CASGTGIADTQYF
D gene: -; J gene: TRBJ2-1; V gene: TRBV5-1; clone size: -; CDR3 DNA: TGCGCCAGCAGCTCCAGGTCCAACAATGAGCAGTTCTTC; CDR3 protein: CASSSRSNNEQFF
D gene: -; J gene: TRBJ1-6; V gene: TRBV15; clone size: -; CDR3 DNA: TGTGCCACCAGCGGGGGAGGGACTGGGGACTTTGCACCCCTCCACTTT; CDR3 protein: CATSGGGTGDFAPLHF